The clone carrying this T cell receptor beta chain was counted a single time. Its antigen is undetermined. This sample was taken from a study of type 1 regulatory T cells. Study background: T-allo10 is an in vitro-generated, Tr1-enriched CD4 T cell product specific for alloantigen.

General observations from the study: Type 1 regulatory T cells had a more restricted TCR repertoire than non-type 1 regulatory T cells.

Via MiXCR, TCRdb re-called the reads, giving one row per CDR3 protein. This table has 63,000 or so distinct CDR3 sequences, about 50% appearing once. The specimen was cultured non-Tr1 T cells, either the whole culture or a sorted T cell fraction (not recorded which). This sequence originates from a human donor in good health.

The CDR3: CASSLGTTQETQYF. CDR3 nucleotide sequence: TGCGCCAGCAGCTTAGGGACTACTCAAGAGACCCAGTACTTC. The J gene is TRBJ2-5, the V gene TRBV5-1; 7 bases line up with TRBD2. Germline V lookup: CDR1 SGHRS, CDR2 YFSETQ. J lost 2 bases, V lost 2 bases, and 3 bases had no gene match. The CDR3 is 14 amino acids.